A selection of T cell receptor beta chains follows, all from one sample in a study of shared clonotypes between healthy human individuals. TCRdb's table, derived via immunoSEQ multiplex PCR, lists solely in-frame clones and lacks some. The sample lists 2 million to 2.5 million clones, nearly 97% occurring once. The material sequenced was naive CD4+ T cells sorted from blood. The receptors here all came from a man aged 18-30 years in good health. The CDR3 runs from the conserved cysteine through the conserved F or W. A D gene is named only where the DNA matches it firmly. A row's size may be missing; if present it is once, few, many or a size class.

>TRBJ2-7|TRBV15|TRBD1|.
CATSRDIGDRGYEQYF
TGTGCCACCAGCAGAGACATAGGAGACAGGGGGTACGAGCAGTACTTC
>TRBJ1-1|TRBV28|TRBD1|.
CASSLGQGGNTEAFF
TGTGCCAGCAGTTTAGGACAGGGGGGGAACACTGAAGCTTTCTTT
>TRBJ1-5|TRBV6-6|TRBD1|.
CASRLDRGEYQPQHF
TGTGCCAGCAGACTGGACAGGGGAGAGTATCAGCCCCAGCATTTT
>TRBJ2-7|TRBV10-3|.|once
CAIRSEYLSSYEQYF
TGTGCCATCAGGAGCGAGTATCTGAGCTCCTACGAGCAGTACTTC
>TRBJ2-1|TRBV10-1|TRBD1|.
CASSSTGGSYNEQFF
TGCGCCAGCAGTTCGACAGGGGGATCCTACAATGAGCAGTTCTTC
>TRBJ1-2|TRBV7-2|.|.
CASSFSGEGYGYTF
TGTGCCAGCAGCTTCTCCGGGGAGGGCTATGGCTACACCTTC
>TRBJ2-5|TRBV18|.|.
CASSDRGETQYF
TGTGCCAGCTCAGATAGGGGAGAGACCCAGTACTTC
>TRBJ2-5|TRBV5-1|.|.
CASSPRGETQYF
TGCGCCAGCAGCCCCCGGGGGGAGACCCAGTACTTC
>TRBJ2-3|TRBV5-1|.|.
CASTLGGSVDTQYF
TGCGCCAGCACCTTAGGGGGTTCGGTAGATACGCAGTATTTT
>TRBJ2-7|TRBV30|.|.
CAWSMGGSYEQYF
TGTGCCTGGAGTATGGGAGGATCGTACGAGCAGTACTTC
>TRBJ1-1|TRBV9|.|.
CASSVGGFPMNTEAFF
TGTGCCAGCAGCGTAGGAGGGTTTCCAATGAACACTGAAGCTTTCTTT
>TRBJ2-1|TRBV2|.|.
CASSETGYNEQFF
TGTGCCAGCAGTGAAACAGGGTACAATGAGCAGTTCTTC
>TRBJ2-7|TRBV18|TRBD1|.
CASSPGQGAFYEQYF
TGTGCCAGCTCCCCGGGACAGGGGGCCTTCTACGAGCAGTACTTC
>TRBJ2-1|TRBV4-1|TRBD1|.
CASSRGRDSLITREQFF
TGCGCCAGCAGCCGGGGAAGGGACAGCCTAATAACACGGGAGCAGTTCTTC
>TRBJ2-7|TRBV9|.|.
CASSVGTALSYEQYF
TGTGCCAGCAGCGTAGGAACAGCCTTGTCCTACGAGCAGTACTTC
>TRBJ1-6|TRBV10-2|TRBD1|once
CASDNRQGAGSPLHF
TGCGCCAGCGATAATAGACAGGGGGCAGGTTCACCCCTCCACTTT
>TRBJ1-2|TRBV2|.|few
CASSEGQGNYGYTF
TGTGCCAGCAGTGAAGGGCAGGGGAACTATGGCTACACCTTC
>TRBJ1-1|TRBV4-3|.|once
CASSQEGLDRAFF
TGCGCCAGCAGCCAAGAAGGGTTGGATAGAGCTTTCTTT
>TRBJ2-2|TRBV2|TRBD1|.
CASRGQGDTGELFF
TGTGCCAGCAGGGGACAGGGGGATACCGGGGAGCTGTTTTTT
>TRBJ2-7|TRBV10-3|TRBD2|once
CAISVAGGDEQYF
TGTGCCATCAGTGTAGCGGGAGGGGACGAGCAGTACTTC
>TRBJ2-7|TRBV6-5|.|.
CASSPAGKHEQYF
TGTGCCAGCAGTCCTGCAGGGAAACACGAGCAGTACTTC
>TRBJ2-2|TRBV9|.|.
CASSAQGTGELFF
TGTGCCAGCAGCGCTCAGGGAACCGGGGAGCTGTTTTTT
>TRBJ2-7|TRBV11-2|.|.
CASSPNFGFYEQYF
TGTGCCAGCAGCCCAAATTTCGGTTTTTACGAGCAGTACTTC
>TRBJ2-7|TRBV19|.|.
CASSIGPQSDEQYF
TGTGCCAGTAGTATAGGTCCTCAATCCGACGAGCAGTACTTC
>TRBJ2-1|TRBV11-2|.|.
CASSTGLNNEQFF
TGTGCCAGCAGCACGGGACTGAACAATGAGCAGTTCTTC
>TRBJ2-5|TRBV11-2|.|.
CASRGGSGEARETQYF
TGTGCCAGCAGAGGGGGTAGCGGAGAGGCGCGGGAGACCCAGTACTTC
>TRBJ1-6|TRBV19|.|.
CASTAALDAKGSPLHF
TGTGCCAGTACCGCCGCCCTGGACGCCAAGGGTTCACCCCTCCACTTT
>TRBJ2-7|TRBV10-1|.|.
CASSDRLGSEQYF
TGCGCCAGCAGTGATAGGTTGGGCAGCGAGCAGTACTTC
>TRBJ1-2|TRBV10-3|.|.
CAISDWLRYGYTF
TGTGCCATCAGTGACTGGTTACGCTATGGCTACACCTTC
>TRBJ1-1|TRBV7-2|.|.
CASSPTTWAAFF
TGTGCCAGCAGCCCCACGACTTGGGCAGCTTTCTTT
>TRBJ2-7|TRBV7-9|.|.
CASSLALGTGAYEQYF
TGTGCCAGCAGCTTAGCGCTGGGAACAGGCGCCTACGAGCAGTACTTC
>TRBJ2-3|TRBV5-1|.|.
CASSSYRGTDTQYF
TGCGCCAGCAGCTCCTACAGGGGCACAGATACGCAGTATTTT
>TRBJ2-7|TRBV20-1|.|.
CSGGDSYEQYF
TGCAGTGGGGGGGACTCCTACGAGCAGTACTTC
>TRBJ2-7|TRBV19|TRBD1|.
CASTSGQGYEQYF
TGTGCCAGTACCTCGGGACAGGGGTACGAGCAGTACTTC
>TRBJ2-3|TRBV6-1|.|.
CASILGGSLDTQYF
TGTGCCAGCATCCTCGGGGGCTCATTAGATACGCAGTATTTT
>TRBJ2-7|TRBV7-2|.|.
CASSSGRERGGQYF
TGTGCCAGCAGCTCCGGGCGAGAGAGGGGTGGGCAGTACTTC
>TRBJ2-7|TRBV18|.|.
CASSPGTQGYEQYF
TGTGCCAGCTCACCCGGGACGCAGGGCTACGAGCAGTACTTC
>TRBJ1-6|TRBV19|.|.
CASKSSYNSPLHF
TGTGCCAGTAAGAGCTCCTATAATTCACCCCTCCACTTT
>TRBJ2-2|TRBV5-1|.|.
CATKPGEAPTGELFF
TGCGCCACCAAACCCGGGGAAGCCCCGACCGGGGAGCTGTTTTTT
>TRBJ1-2|TRBV28|.|.
CASSLGINYGYTF
TGTGCCAGCAGTTTAGGAATCAACTATGGCTACACCTTC
>TRBJ1-1|TRBV19|TRBD1|.
CASSSLEDRGYTEAFF
TGTGCCAGTAGTAGCCTCGAAGACAGGGGTTACACTGAAGCTTTCTTT
>TRBJ2-7|TRBV27|.|once
CASSLFGKNYEQYF
TGTGCCAGCAGTTTATTTGGAAAGAACTACGAGCAGTACTTC
>TRBJ1-1|TRBV18|.|.
CASFGLGGQNTEAFF
TGTGCCAGCTTTGGACTTGGGGGCCAGAACACTGAAGCTTTCTTT
>TRBJ1-6|TRBV10-3|.|.
CAIREGESPLHF
TGTGCCATCAGGGAGGGCGAATCACCCCTCCACTTT
>TRBJ1-5|TRBV19|.|.
CASSSHHSSNQPQHF
TGTGCCAGTAGTTCACACCACTCAAGCAATCAGCCCCAGCATTTT
>TRBJ1-1|TRBV2|.|few
CASSEGTLGTEAFF
TGTGCCAGCAGTGAAGGGACCCTCGGCACTGAAGCTTTCTTT